Shown below are 32 T cell receptor beta chains from a single sample sequenced in a study of CD4 T cells in relation to SARS-CoV-2 and coronaviruses. Sequencing was performed with immunoSEQ multiplex PCR; in TCRdb, only in-frame clones are kept and a portion is missing. The table has tens of thousands of clones, more than 60% seen once. No antigen is known for these receptors. Source material: memory CD4+ T cells from PBMCs, cultured in vitro. Every receptor here comes from an adult with COVID-19.

This clone showed up just a few times. The chain joins TRBV30 to TRBJ1-6; the match to TRBD1 covers 9 bases. Trimming at V came to 4 bases and at J to 11 bases, leaving 9 bases not matched to a gene. The CDR3 has 14 amino acids. In germline, CDR1 is GTSNPN, CDR2 SVGIG (reference sequence). Here the CDR3 reads CAWMRQGVMTPLHF. The CDR3 coding sequence is TGTGCCTGGATGAGACAGGGGGTTATGACACCCCTCCACTTT.

This clone occurred once. The chain has TRBV3-1 (or the pseudogene TRBV3-2) and TRBJ2-1, with a tentative D call TRBD2 (6 bases). CDR1 is LGHDT, CDR2 YNNKEL, per germline (reference sequence). There are 14 residues in the CDR3. V was pared by 1 base and J by 6 bases, with 10 bases between. The CDR3 bases are TGTGCCAGCAGCCAAGCCCCGACTAGCAATGAGCAGTTCTTC. This gives the protein CASSQAPTSNEQFF.

The rearrangement links TRBV2 to TRBJ1-5, with 12 bases fitting TRBD1. From germline, CDR1 is SNHLY and CDR2 FYNNEI. CDR3 size: 16 residues. J lost 3 bases, V lost 6 bases, and 6 bases had no gene match. The CDR3 region is CASRRDRGRDNQPQHF. In DNA, the CDR3 is TGTGCCAGCAGGCGGGACAGGGGGCGTGACAATCAGCCCCAGCATTTT.

V usage is TRBV9 and J usage is TRBJ2-7, with 9 bases identical to TRBD2. Per germline, CDR1 SGDLS and CDR2 YYNGEE. The V segment lost 1 base and the J segment 3 bases; nucleotides outside the gene matches: 5. The CDR3 runs to 15 residues. DNA for the CDR3: TGTGCCAGCAGCGTACAGGGTAGCGGGGGCTACGAGCAGTACTTC. Protein: CASSVQGSGGYEQYF.

The rearrangement uses TRBV24-1 and TRBJ2-3, with TRBD2 matching 14 bases. This CDR3 contains 18 residues. Germline V gene data show CDR1 as KGHDR and CDR2 as SFDVKD. V trimming: 4 bases; J trimming: 4 bases; junction bases outside the gene matches: 9. The CDR3 sequence: CATSDHRLAGGLADTQYF. The CDR3 DNA is TGTGCCACCAGTGACCACAGACTAGCGGGAGGGTTAGCAGATACGCAGTATTTT.

The chain is built from TRBV7-2 and TRBJ1-2; unclear D gene. The V end was cut by 0 bases, the J end by 7 bases, with 12 bases between. CDR1 and CDR2 from the germline V gene are SGHTA and FQGNSA. CDR3 length: 14 residues. The CDR3 region is CASSLAQAHGGYTF. Written as DNA, the CDR3 is TGTGCCAGCAGCTTAGCGCAAGCGCATGGTGGCTACACCTTC. The full variable domain, in which reference TRBV7-2 and TRBJ1-2 provide the parts outside the CDR3, is GAGVSQSPSNKVTEKGKDVELRCDPISGHTALYWYRQSLGQGLEFLIYFQGNSAPDKSGLPSDRFSAERTGGSVSTLTIQRTQQEDSAVYLCASSLAQAHGGYTFGSGTRLTVV.

The chain recombines TRBV2 with TRBJ1-5; the D gene is possibly TRBD1 (5 bases). The V end was cut by 7 bases, the J end by 7 bases, with 20 bases between. The CDR3 sequence is 15 residues long. In germline, CDR1 is SNHLY, CDR2 FYNNEI. The CDR3 DNA sequence: TGTGCCAGCAAGGACCGTCGCCAGGGTTTGCAGCCCCAGCATTTT. It translates to CASKDRRQGLQPQHF.

J is TRBJ1-2 and V is TRBV18; D might be TRBD1 (6 bases). The V end lost 2 bases, the J end lost 4 bases, and 20 bases lay between the germline ends. The CDR3 spans 17 residues. Germline lookup yields CDR1 KGHSH and CDR2 LQKENI. The CDR3 sequence is CASSPSPNYGTPYGYTF. DNA for the CDR3: TGTGCCAGCTCACCATCACCAAACTACGGGACACCCTATGGCTACACCTTC.

The rearrangement uses TRBV11-2 and TRBJ2-7, with TRBD2 as a possible D gene (5 bases). CDR3 length: 16 amino acids. V lost 1 base, J lost 1 base, and 14 bases lay in between. The germline V gene has CDR1 SGHAT and CDR2 FQNNGV. Here the CDR3 reads CASSLAGRAFSYEQYF. CDR3 sequence (DNA): TGTGCCAGCAGCTTAGCCGGGCGGGCATTTTCCTACGAGCAGTACTTC.

This rearrangement joins TRBV6-6 to TRBJ2-7; 7 bases are shared with TRBD1. Germline loops: CDR1 MNHNY, CDR2 SVGAGI (reference sequence). With 5 bases clipped from V and 0 bases from J, the junction kept 19 bases outside the gene matches. The CDR3 covers 19 residues. The CDR3 DNA sequence: TGTGCCAGCAGTCTACAACAGGGGCGAGAACTAGTCAGCTCCTACGAGCAGTACTTC. This gives the protein CASSLQQGRELVSSYEQYF.

The gene calls are TRBV11-2 and TRBJ2-3; D not certain. Trimming pared 1 base from V and 5 bases from J, leaving 7 bases between. There are 13 residues in the CDR3. Looked up from germline, CDR1 is SGHAT and CDR2 is FQNNGV. The chain's CDR3 is CASSLGVGDTQYF. Here the CDR3 DNA reads TGTGCCAGCAGCTTAGGGGTAGGAGATACGCAGTATTTT.

This clone has only one observation. The chain links TRBV7-9 to TRBJ2-3; no firm D call. The V end lost 2 bases, the J end lost 3 bases, and 15 bases lay between the germline ends. The length of the CDR3 is 16 residues. Germline V gene sequence: CDR1 SEHNR, CDR2 FQNEAQ (reference sequence). CDR3 loop: CASSLRRKDLTDTQYF. In DNA form, the CDR3 reads TGTGCCAGCAGCTTAAGACGGAAAGATTTAACAGATACGCAGTATTTT.

There are a few counts of this clone. The V call is TRBV7-2, the J call TRBJ1-1, with D perhaps matching TRBD1 (6 bases). With 0 bases removed from V and 1 base from J, the gap between germline ends came to 15 bases. The CDR3 is 17 amino acids. The V gene's germline CDR1 is SGHTA and CDR2 FQGNSA. CDR3 DNA sequence: TGTGCCAGCAGCTTAGCCGGGACACCAAAGAGGAACACTGAAGCTTTCTTT. It yields the protein CASSLAGTPKRNTEAFF. The variable domain in full, with the rest retrieved from reference TRBV7-2 and TRBJ1-1, is GAGVSQSPSNKVTEKGKDVELRCDPISGHTALYWYRQSLGQGLEFLIYFQGNSAPDKSGLPSDRFSAERTGGSVSTLTIQRTQQEDSAVYLCASSLAGTPKRNTEAFFGQGTRLTVV.

This clone has a handful of counts. This chain connects TRBV7-9 to TRBJ2-4; D is uncertain. The CDR3 covers 16 residues. Looked up from germline, CDR1 is SEHNR and CDR2 is FQNEAQ (reference sequence). Trimming took 1 base from V and 8 from J, leaving 18 bases between them. The CDR3 here is CASSLGFLDQRDIQYF. CDR3 DNA sequence: TGTGCCAGCAGCTTAGGATTTCTGGATCAGCGAGACATTCAGTACTTC. Complete variable domain (other parts from reference TRBV7-9 and TRBJ2-4): DTGVSQNPRHKITKRGQNVTFRCDPISEHNRLYWYRQTLGQGPEFLTYFQNEAQLEKSRLLSDRFSAERPKGSFSTLEIQRTEQGDSAMYLCASSLGFLDQRDIQYFGAGTRLSVL.

The CDR3 sequence is CSGLAANYNEQFF. The DNA for the CDR3 is TGCAGCGGCCTAGCGGCCAACTACAATGAGCAGTTCTTC. The chain carries TRBV29-1 and TRBJ2-1, with 7 nucleotides matching TRBD2. V was clipped by 7 bases and J by 3 bases; unmatched bases: 6. Germline CDR1 and CDR2: SQVTM and ANQGSEA. The CDR3 extends over 13 amino acids.

The chain employs TRBV11-1 and TRBJ2-1, with TRBD2 matching over 8 bases. From germline, CDR1 is SGHAT and CDR2 FQDESV (reference sequence). The junction had 6 bases not matched to a gene; V was cut back by 7 bases and J by 7 bases. CDR3 length: 13 amino acids. CDR3 nucleotides: TGTGCCAGCACCCTCGGGAGGGGGAATGAGCAGTTCTTC. It specifies CASTLGRGNEQFF.

The genes are TRBV19 and TRBJ2-2; a possible D gene is TRBD2 (6 bases). The CDR3 is 15 amino acids. Germline CDR1 reads LNHDA; CDR2 reads SQIVND (reference sequence). Trimming took off 4 bases at V and 6 bases at J, with 15 bases between the two ends. CDR3 residues: CASSSGTERPGELFF. For the CDR3, the DNA is TGTGCCAGTAGTAGCGGGACGGAGCGCCCCGGGGAGCTGTTTTTT.

The chain links TRBV2 to TRBJ2-3; no firm D call. V lost 2 bases, J lost 1 base, and 16 bases lay in between. Germline CDR1 reads SNHLY; CDR2 reads FYNNEI. This CDR3 comprises 17 residues. CDR3 DNA sequence: TGTGCCAGCAGTGAAACCAGTGCGAGCTATCGCACAGATACGCAGTATTTT. Amino acid sequence: CASSETSASYRTDTQYF.

The gene calls are TRBV6-5 and TRBJ1-1; TRBD1 agrees at 8 bases. V was clipped by 7 bases and J by 5 bases; unmatched bases: 6. The CDR3 runs 13 residues. Germline loops: CDR1 MNHEY, CDR2 SVGAGI. In DNA, the CDR3 is TGTGCCAGCATCGGACAGGGTGGAACTGAAGCTTTCTTT. Translation: CASIGQGGTEAFF.

The V gene is TRBV7-9, the J gene TRBJ2-5; 13 bases fit TRBD2. Germline CDR1 reads SEHNR; CDR2 reads FQNEAQ (reference sequence). The junction had 5 bases not matched to a gene; V was cut back by 5 bases and J by 5 bases. The CDR3 contains 15 residues. The CDR3 nucleotides are TGTGCCAGCAGCGGGGGGACTAGCGGGACTGAGACCCAGTACTTC. Translating gives CASSGGTSGTETQYF. Together with reference TRBV7-9 and TRBJ2-5, the CDR3 gives the full variable domain: DTGVSQNPRHKITKRGQNVTFRCDPISEHNRLYWYRQTLGQGPEFLTYFQNEAQLEKSRLLSDRFSAERPKGSFSTLEIQRTEQGDSAMYLCASSGGTSGTETQYFGPGTRLLVL.

J is TRBJ2-1 and V is TRBV6-5; the D gene could be TRBD1 or TRBD2 (5 bases each). Germline V gene sequence: CDR1 MNHEY, CDR2 SVGAGI. Trimming took off 0 bases at V and 0 bases at J, with 9 bases between the two ends. This CDR3 spans 16 amino acids. CDR3 sequence (DNA): TGTGCCAGCAGTTACTCCGGGACGAGCTCCTACAATGAGCAGTTCTTC. Encoded protein: CASSYSGTSSYNEQFF.

This clone was seen a handful of times. CDR3 nucleotide sequence: TGTGCCAGCAGTTACTACCGGGACAGGGGTATCAATGAGCAGTTCTTC. It codes for CASSYYRDRGINEQFF. The rearrangement joins TRBV6-5 to TRBJ2-1; 10 nucleotides match TRBD1. The J segment lost 6 bases and the V segment lost 1 base, leaving 6 bases of the junction unmatched. Germline V gene lookup returns CDR1 MNHEY and CDR2 SVGAGI. The CDR3 is 16 residues long.

CDR3 DNA: TGCGCCAGCAGCTTGGGAACGTACAATGAGCAGTTCTTC. Translated, it gives CASSLGTYNEQFF. This chain links TRBV5-1 with TRBJ2-1; D gene uncertain. Between the trimmed V and J ends, which lost 0 bases and 4 bases, there was a span of 5 bases. The CDR3 extends over 13 amino acids. CDR1 and CDR2 from the germline V gene are SGHRS and YFSETQ.

The chain uses TRBV9 and TRBJ2-2, with 8 bases identical to TRBD2. V lost 7 bases, J lost 4 bases, and 9 bases stayed unmatched. Germline CDR1 and CDR2: SGDLS and YYNGEE. This CDR3 contains 15 residues. The CDR3, as DNA: TGTGCCAGCTCTCCAGCGGGAGCGGGCACCGGGGAGCTGTTTTTT. Protein product: CASSPAGAGTGELFF.

V and J are TRBV28 and TRBJ2-5; D unclear. This CDR3 is 15 amino acids long. Trimming took 4 bases from V and 1 from J, leaving 13 bases between them. The V gene's germline CDR1 is MDHEN and CDR2 SYDVKM. The CDR3 DNA reads as TGTGCCAGCAGTTCCCCGGCGCAAAGCCAAGAGACCCAGTACTTC. This sequence encodes CASSSPAQSQETQYF.

This clone has just a few counts. The chain has TRBV18 and TRBJ1-5, with unresolved D. The CDR3 has 16 residues. Germline V gene sequence: CDR1 KGHSH, CDR2 LQKENI. Between the trimmed V and J ends, which lost 2 bases and 7 bases, there was a span of 18 bases. The chain's CDR3 is CASSPAGNGVEQPQHF. The CDR3 DNA is TGTGCCAGCTCACCAGCGGGTAACGGGGTTGAGCAGCCCCAGCATTTT.

J is TRBJ1-4 and V is TRBV4-1, with TRBD1 as a possible D gene (6 bases). The CDR3 length is 12 residues. CDR1 and CDR2 from the germline V gene are MGHRA and YSYEKL. V was cut by 3 bases and J by 11 bases, with 10 bases left in between. CDR3 sequence: CASSQQQGKLFF. CDR3 DNA sequence: TGCGCCAGCAGCCAGCAACAGGGCAAACTGTTTTTT.

The chain uses TRBV19 and TRBJ2-2; 8 bases are a match to TRBD1. Looked up from germline, CDR1 is LNHDA and CDR2 is SQIVND (reference sequence). The V gene end was trimmed by 9 bases and the J gene end by 1 base; junction bases not matched to a gene: 16. This CDR3 region has 18 residues. Written as DNA, the CDR3 is TGTGCCAGCAGAGACAGGGGTTTTAGATCATTGAACACCGGGGAGCTGTTTTTT. Its protein product is CASRDRGFRSLNTGELFF.

J is TRBJ2-5 and V is TRBV5-1; 9 bases line up with TRBD1. V shed 0 bases, J shed 4 bases, and the junction held 10 bases outside the gene matches. The CDR3 runs 17 residues. Germline assignment: CDR1 SGHRS and CDR2 YFSETQ. The CDR3 DNA is TGCGCCAGCAGCTTGGCCGCTTACAGGGGGCTGGGAGAGACCCAGTACTTC. Its translation: CASSLAAYRGLGETQYF.

V and J are TRBV6-5 and TRBJ1-1; D is uncertain. The length of the CDR3 is 15 residues. Trimming shortened V by 8 bases and J by 2 bases, and 18 bases separated the two germline ends. Germline loops: CDR1 MNHEY, CDR2 SVGAGI. The CDR3 spells CASPQEAGRNTEAFF. The CDR3 DNA reads as TGTGCCAGCCCCCAGGAGGCGGGGAGAAACACTGAAGCTTTCTTT.

This clone was seen a handful of times. The chain recombines TRBV12-5 with TRBJ2-2; 14 bases map to TRBD2. This CDR3 comprises 16 residues. CDR1 and CDR2 from the germline V gene are LGHNT and FRNRAP. After removal of 3 bases from V and 4 bases from J, the junction contained 1 base not matched to a gene. CDR3 sequence (DNA): TGTGCTAGTGGTTTCGGGACTAGCGGGAGCACCGGGGAGCTGTTTTTT. Translating gives CASGFGTSGSTGELFF.

The chain carries TRBV7-2 and TRBJ2-1, with 9 bases identical to TRBD2. Unmatched junction bases numbered 4, after V lost 7 bases and J lost 0 bases. The CDR3 totals 15 residues. CDR1 is SGHTA and CDR2 is FQGNSA in the germline V gene. CDR3 sequence (DNA): TGTGCCAGCATAATTAGCGGGAGCTCCTACAATGAGCAGTTCTTC. This encodes CASIISGSSYNEQFF.